These 31 T cell receptor beta chains share one sample of origin, sequenced in a study of T cells in narcolepsy. TCRdb's copy holds only in-frame clones and misses some; the assay was immunoSEQ multiplex PCR. The data hold about 34,000 clones, with roughly 78% observed a single time. The sample comprised CD45RA- memory CD4+ T cells from PBMCs. These receptors originate from a human donor with narcolepsy.

This clone showed up just a few times. The chain joins TRBV2 to TRBJ1-2, with TRBD1 matching over 7 bases. The CDR3 extends over 13 amino acids. CDR1 is SNHLY and CDR2 is FYNNEI in the germline V gene. Trimming took 3 bases from V and 8 from J; bases not matched to a gene: 6. The CDR3 protein is CASSDDRVGGYTF. Written as DNA, the CDR3 is TGTGCCAGCAGTGATGACAGGGTTGGGGGCTACACCTTC.

The rearrangement joins TRBV28 to TRBJ2-7; D gene ambiguous. The CDR3 contains 12 residues. The germline V gene has CDR1 MDHEN and CDR2 SYDVKM. Trimming pared 3 bases from V and 3 bases from J, leaving 6 bases between. The CDR3 coding sequence is TGTGCCAGCAGTTTGGCGAACTACGAGCAGTACTTC. It is translated as CASSLANYEQYF.

The CDR3: CASSVLTTKETQYF. The CDR3 DNA is TGTGCCAGCAGCGTACTAACTACTAAAGAGACCCAGTACTTC. The chain recombines TRBV2 with TRBJ2-5; D is undetermined. Trimming pared 6 bases from V and 3 bases from J, leaving 14 bases between. The CDR3 has 14 residues. Looked up from germline, CDR1 is SNHLY and CDR2 is FYNNEI.

V is TRBV21-1 and J is TRBJ1-6. TRBV21-1 is a pseudogene. This CDR3 is built from 15 residues. CDR3 loop: CASTSRDGENSPLHF. DNA of the CDR3: TGTGCCAGCACCAGTCGGGACGGAGAAAATTCACCCCTCCACTTT.

This chain connects TRBV5-1 to TRBJ2-2; D unclear. The CDR3 has 14 residues. Trimming stripped 0 bases from V and 1 base from J, with 4 bases between. Germline loops: CDR1 SGHRS, CDR2 YFSETQ. For the CDR3, the DNA is TGCGCCAGCAGCTTGGACGGGAACACCGGGGAGCTGTTTTTT. It is translated as CASSLDGNTGELFF. Together with reference TRBV5-1 and TRBJ2-2, the CDR3 gives the full variable domain: KAGVTQTPRYLIKTRGQQVTLSCSPISGHRSVSWYQQTPGQGLQFLFEYFSETQRNKGNFPGRFSGRQFSNSRSEMNVSTLELGDSALYLCASSLDGNTGELFFGEGSRLTVL.

This clone was seen once. The chain carries TRBV9 and TRBJ2-7; D uncertain. CDR1 is SGDLS, CDR2 YYNGEE, per germline. V was pared by 0 bases and J by 3 bases, with 7 bases between. The CDR3 extends over 13 amino acids. The DNA of the CDR3 is TGTGCCAGCAGCGTAGGTTCTAACTACGAGCAGTACTTC. Protein: CASSVGSNYEQYF.

This clone was counted between two and nine times. The rearrangement joins TRBV2 to TRBJ1-1; D is ambiguous. The CDR3 runs 13 residues. The germline gives CDR1 SNHLY, CDR2 FYNNEI. The V end was cut by 1 base, the J end by 3 bases, with 6 bases between. DNA for the CDR3: TGTGCCAGCAGTGAAGTGAGGGACACTGAAGCTTTCTTT. Its translation is CASSEVRDTEAFF.

This chain uses TRBV19 with TRBJ2-7; 11 bases match TRBD1. This CDR3 region has 16 residues. The germline CDR1 and CDR2 sequences are LNHDA and SQIVND (reference sequence). V dropped 5 bases and J dropped 2; count of bases not matched to a gene: 8. The CDR3, as DNA: TGTGCCAGTAGTGGGGGGACAGGGGGATTCCCCTACGAGCAGTACTTC. The encoded protein is CASSGGTGGFPYEQYF.

This chain connects TRBV11-3 to TRBJ2-1; 8 bases align to TRBD2. This CDR3 is 16 amino acids long. The germline V gene has CDR1 SGHNT and CDR2 YENEEA. V trimming: 5 bases; J trimming: 4 bases; junction bases outside the gene matches: 10. For the CDR3, the DNA is TGTGCCAGCAGCCCAGCGTTCCCTAGCGGGTACAATGAGCAGTTCTTC. The encoded protein is CASSPAFPSGYNEQFF.

The chain combines TRBV9 with TRBJ2-5, with 10 bases lining up with TRBD2. CDR1 and CDR2 from the germline V gene are SGDLS and YYNGEE. J gave up 5 bases and V 4 bases, and 8 bases lay outside the gene matches. The CDR3 has 15 amino acids. The CDR3 sequence: CASSPLAGGVETQYF. CDR3 nucleotides: TGTGCCAGCAGCCCGTTAGCGGGGGGAGTGGAGACCCAGTACTTC. Based on the CDR3 plus reference TRBV9 and TRBJ2-5, the full variable domain is DSGVTQTPKHLITATGQRVTLRCSPRSGDLSVYWYQQSLDQGLQFLIQYYNGEERAKGNILERFSAQQFPDLHSELNLSSLELGDSALYFCASSPLAGGVETQYFGPGTRLLVL.

The CDR3 sequence: CASSLGLGQGNYGYTF. The CDR3 region has the DNA TGCGCCAGCAGCTTGGGTTTGGGACAGGGTAACTATGGCTACACCTTC. The chain is built from TRBV5-1 and TRBJ1-2; TRBD1 agrees at 9 bases. J lost 1 base, V lost 0 bases, and 4 bases had no gene match. CDR3 length equals 16 residues. Germline CDR1 and CDR2: SGHRS and YFSETQ.

This clone was seen more than once but under ten times. The CDR3, as DNA: TGTGCCAGTAGTATCTCGACAGGGGCCACCGGGGAGCTGTTTTTT. Its translation: CASSISTGATGELFF. This rearrangement joins TRBV19 to TRBJ2-2; 8 bases agree with TRBD1. Germline lookup yields CDR1 LNHDA and CDR2 SQIVND (reference sequence). The CDR3 loop spans 15 amino acids. V lost 3 bases to trimming and J lost 4 bases; unmatched junction nucleotides: 4.

V is TRBV2 and J is TRBJ1-5, with D tentatively TRBD1 (6 bases). The CDR3 length is 14 residues. Trimming stripped 3 bases from V and 4 bases from J, with 10 bases between. Looked up from germline, CDR1 is SNHLY and CDR2 is FYNNEI. This chain's CDR3 is CASSDAGHNQPQHF. In nucleotides, the CDR3 is TGTGCCAGCAGTGATGCGGGACATAATCAGCCCCAGCATTTT. Using reference TRBV2 and TRBJ1-5 for the parts outside the CDR3, the full variable domain is EPEVTQTPSHQVTQMGQEVILRCVPISNHLYFYWYRQILGQKVEFLVSFYNNEISEKSEIFDDQFSVERPDGSNFTLKIRSTKLEDSAMYFCASSDAGHNQPQHFGDGTRLSIL.

The rearrangement joins TRBV6-5 to TRBJ1-2, with TRBD1 identical over 7 bases. The germline V gene has CDR1 MNHEY and CDR2 SVGAGI. The CDR3 contains 14 residues. Trimming at V came to 7 bases and at J to 5 bases, leaving 10 bases not matched to a gene. This CDR3 is CASKDRGGPYGYTF. CDR3 in DNA: TGTGCCAGCAAGGACCGAGGGGGCCCTTATGGCTACACCTTC.

A note on this clone: A read error may account for a junction end that differs from germline. The same CDR3 also results from other DNA sequences found in this sample. The chain joins TRBV29-1 to TRBJ1-1, with D perhaps TRBD1 (6 bases). This CDR3 is built from 13 residues. Germline CDR1 and CDR2: SQVTM and ANQGSEA. The CDR3 DNA reads as TGCAGCGTTGCTGGCCAGGGGAACGCTGAAGCTTTCTTT. It codes for CSVAGQGNAEAFF.

V is TRBV6-6 and J is TRBJ2-7, with D possibly being TRBD2 (6 bases). The CDR3 totals 15 residues. CDR1 and CDR2 (germline): MNHNY, SVGAGI (reference sequence). Between the trimmed V and J ends, which lost 4 bases and 2 bases, there was a span of 15 bases. The CDR3 loop reads CASSSERGTTYEQYF. CDR3 in DNA: TGTGCCAGCAGTTCCGAACGGGGGACCACCTACGAGCAGTACTTC.

Only one count was recorded for this clone. The junction departs from the called germline gene at one end, perhaps through a read error. V is TRBV19 and J is TRBJ1-5; possibly TRBD1 for D (6 bases). The length of the CDR3 is 18 residues. CDR1 is LNHDA and CDR2 is SQIVND in the germline V gene (reference sequence). The CDR3 DNA is TGTGCCAGTAGGATAGAGGGGTGGGGGGGCATTGGCAATCAGCCCCAGCATTTT. It codes for CASRIEGWGGIGNQPQHF.

The chain couples TRBV7-2 to TRBJ1-5, with D possibly matching TRBD1 (5 bases). Trimming left V 2 bases short and J 4 bases short, with 12 bases between. This CDR3 has 15 residues. Per the germline V gene, CDR1 is SGHTA and CDR2 is FQGNSA. CDR3 sequence: CASSLLGGSNQPQHF. DNA for the CDR3: TGTGCCAGCAGCTTACTGGGGGGGTCGAATCAGCCCCAGCATTTT.

The chain uses TRBV19 and TRBJ2-7; 8 positions match TRBD2. V shed 3 bases and J 3 bases; nucleotides not matched to a gene: 4. Germline CDR1 and CDR2: LNHDA and SQIVND (reference sequence). There are 14 residues in the CDR3. The CDR3 loop reads CASSIQRGLYEQYF. The CDR3 nucleotides are TGTGCCAGTAGTATCCAGCGGGGGCTCTACGAGCAGTACTTC.

The sample holds one count of this clone. The chain joins TRBV19 to TRBJ2-1, with 8 bases identical to TRBD1. The V segment lost 8 bases and the J segment 8 bases; nucleotides outside the gene matches: 8. Germline V gives CDR1 LNHDA, CDR2 SQIVND (reference sequence). This CDR3 contains 13 residues. CDR3 coding DNA: TGTGCCAGTCGACGGACAGGGTCCCATGAGCAGTTCTTC. Protein: CASRRTGSHEQFF.

V is TRBV18 and J is TRBJ2-3, with 9 bases aligning to TRBD2. V lost 4 bases to trimming and J lost 4 bases; unmatched junction nucleotides: 3. CDR3 length: 14 residues. Germline assignment: CDR1 KGHSH and CDR2 LQKENI. Written as DNA, the CDR3 is TGTGCCAGCTCACTAATAGCGGGGGCAGATACGCAGTATTTT. It is translated as CASSLIAGADTQYF. The full variable domain, its missing parts supplied by reference TRBV18 and TRBJ2-3, is NAGVMQNPRHLVRRRGQEARLRCSPMKGHSHVYWYRQLPEEGLKFMVYLQKENIIDESGMPKERFSAEFPKEGPSILRIQQVVRGDSAAYFCASSLIAGADTQYFGPGTRLTVL.

J is TRBJ2-7 and V is TRBV18; D is uncertain. V dropped 2 bases and J dropped 2 bases, with 10 bases sitting between them. CDR3 length: 14 amino acids. Germline loops: CDR1 KGHSH, CDR2 LQKENI. CDR3 loop: CASSPKLGTYEQYF. The CDR3 region has the DNA TGTGCCAGCTCACCAAAGTTGGGGACCTACGAGCAGTACTTC.

The chain has TRBV18 and TRBJ2-3; D might be TRBD1 (5 bases). This CDR3 is built from 18 residues. Germline V gene lookup returns CDR1 KGHSH and CDR2 LQKENI. The germline V and J ends were trimmed by 5 bases and 3 bases, with 24 bases remaining between them. CDR3 protein: CASSISSSTVALTDTQYF. The CDR3 region has the DNA TGTGCCAGCTCAATTTCCTCATCGACAGTGGCTCTAACAGATACGCAGTATTTT.

V is TRBV6-5 and J is TRBJ2-7; tentatively, D is TRBD1 or TRBD2 (5 bases each). V lost 5 bases, J lost 3 bases, and 14 bases lay in between. The CDR3 contains 14 residues. Germline V lookup: CDR1 MNHEY, CDR2 SVGAGI. The CDR3 DNA is TGTGCCAGCAGTGAAGTAGGGACCCACTACGAGCAGTACTTC. Translated: CASSEVGTHYEQYF.

As to this clone: Other DNA sequences in the same sample also yield this CDR3. The rearrangement joins TRBV9 to TRBJ2-2; TRBD1 matches at 8 bases. V shed 0 bases and J 4 bases; nucleotides not matched to a gene: 8. The germline gives CDR1 SGDLS, CDR2 YYNGEE. The CDR3 totals 17 residues. CDR3 sequence reads: CASSVGYGQGFTGELFF. CDR3 DNA sequence: TGTGCCAGCAGCGTAGGGTATGGACAGGGTTTCACCGGGGAGCTGTTTTTT. The full variable domain, its missing parts supplied by reference TRBV9 and TRBJ2-2, is DSGVTQTPKHLITATGQRVTLRCSPRSGDLSVYWYQQSLDQGLQFLIQYYNGEERAKGNILERFSAQQFPDLHSELNLSSLELGDSALYFCASSVGYGQGFTGELFFGEGSRLTVL.

The rearrangement joins TRBV11-2 to TRBJ1-2, with TRBD1 identical over 8 bases. CDR3 size: 14 residues. CDR1 is SGHAT and CDR2 is FQNNGV in the germline V gene. The V gene end was trimmed by 2 bases and the J gene end by 8 bases; junction bases not matched to a gene: 7. CDR3: CASSLTRTGHGYTF. CDR3 DNA sequence: TGTGCCAGCAGCTTAACTAGGACAGGGCACGGCTACACCTTC.

This clone was counted a few times. The chain has TRBV15 and TRBJ1-2; perhaps TRBD1 as D (5 bases). V was trimmed by 0 bases and J by 6 bases, leaving 17 bases between them. Germline lookup yields CDR1 LNHNV and CDR2 YYDKDF (reference sequence). The CDR3 is 16 residues long. The chain's CDR3 is CATSRDRQGTKNGYTF. The CDR3 DNA reads as TGTGCCACCAGCAGAGATCGTCAGGGCACGAAGAATGGCTACACCTTC.

This chain joins TRBV5-3 and TRBJ1-5; the D gene is possibly TRBD1 (6 bases). TRBV5-3 is marked as an open reading frame, function uncertain. The V end was cut by 8 bases, the J end by 4 bases, with 16 bases between. This CDR3 comprises 14 residues. In DNA, the CDR3 is TGTGCCAGCCATACCCTACAGGGTAATCAGCCCCAGCATTTT. Its protein is CASHTLQGNQPQHF.

The chain combines TRBV11-2 with TRBJ2-1, with 10 bases identical to TRBD2. Germline CDR1 and CDR2: SGHAT and FQNNGV. The CDR3 sequence is 15 residues long. With 5 bases clipped from V and 4 bases from J, the junction kept 5 bases outside the gene matches. The CDR3 spells CASSLTSGAYNEQFF. The CDR3 DNA sequence: TGTGCCAGCAGCCTTACTAGCGGGGCGTACAATGAGCAGTTCTTC.

The chain is built from TRBV12-5 and TRBJ1-3; D remains ambiguous. The CDR3 contains 15 residues. CDR1 and CDR2 (germline): LGHNT, FRNRAP. V gave up 1 base and J gave up 0 bases, with 7 bases separating them. CDR3 DNA: TGTGCTAGTGGTTTGGGTATGGGCTCTGGAAACACCATATATTTT. It translates to CASGLGMGSGNTIYF.

This clone was counted between two and nine times. The V call is TRBV5-1, the J call TRBJ2-7; perhaps D is TRBD1 or TRBD2 (6 bases each). The CDR3 is 14 amino acids. Germline V CDR1 and CDR2: SGHRS, YFSETQ. The V end lost 0 bases, the J end lost 3 bases, and 10 bases lay between the germline ends. CDR3 amino acids: CASSLEEGGYEQYF. CDR3 coding DNA: TGCGCCAGCAGCTTGGAGGAGGGGGGCTACGAGCAGTACTTC.